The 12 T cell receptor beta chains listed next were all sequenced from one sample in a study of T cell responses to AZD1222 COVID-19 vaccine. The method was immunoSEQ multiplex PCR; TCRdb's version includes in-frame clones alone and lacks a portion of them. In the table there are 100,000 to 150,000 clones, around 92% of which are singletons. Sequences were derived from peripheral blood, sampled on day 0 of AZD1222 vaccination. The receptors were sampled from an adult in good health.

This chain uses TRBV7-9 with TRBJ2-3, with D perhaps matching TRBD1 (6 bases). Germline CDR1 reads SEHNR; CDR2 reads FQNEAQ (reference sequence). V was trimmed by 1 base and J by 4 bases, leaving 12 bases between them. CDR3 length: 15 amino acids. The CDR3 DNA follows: TGTGCCAGCAGCTTAGAGGGGGTCAGCGCAGATACGCAGTATTTT. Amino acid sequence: CASSLEGVSADTQYF.

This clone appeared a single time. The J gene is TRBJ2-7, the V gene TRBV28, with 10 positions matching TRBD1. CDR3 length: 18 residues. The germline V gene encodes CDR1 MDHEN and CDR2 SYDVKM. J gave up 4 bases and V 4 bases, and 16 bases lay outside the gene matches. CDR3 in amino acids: CASSSISLTGGRGYEQYF. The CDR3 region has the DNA TGTGCCAGCAGTTCCATATCGCTGACAGGGGGCAGAGGTTACGAGCAGTACTTC. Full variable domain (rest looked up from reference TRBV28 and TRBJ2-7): DVKVTQSSRYLVKRTGEKVFLECVQDMDHENMFWYRQDPGLGLRLIYFSYDVKMKEKGDIPEGYSVSREKKERFSLILESASTNQTSMYLCASSSISLTGGRGYEQYFGPGTRLTVT.

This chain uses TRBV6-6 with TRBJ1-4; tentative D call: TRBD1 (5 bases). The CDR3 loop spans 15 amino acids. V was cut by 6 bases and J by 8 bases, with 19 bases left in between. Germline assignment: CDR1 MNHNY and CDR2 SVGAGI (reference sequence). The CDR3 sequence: CASSYPGFSGEKLFF. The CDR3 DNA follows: TGTGCCAGCAGCTACCCAGGGTTCTCGGGCGAAAAACTGTTTTTT.

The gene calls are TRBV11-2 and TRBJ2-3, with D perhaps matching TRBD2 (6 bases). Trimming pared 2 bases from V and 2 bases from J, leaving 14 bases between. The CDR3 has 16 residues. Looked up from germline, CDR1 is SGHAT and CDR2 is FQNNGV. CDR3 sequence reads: CASSLRRDRNTDTQYF. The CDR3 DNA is TGTGCCAGCAGCTTACGGCGGGACCGAAACACAGATACGCAGTATTTT.

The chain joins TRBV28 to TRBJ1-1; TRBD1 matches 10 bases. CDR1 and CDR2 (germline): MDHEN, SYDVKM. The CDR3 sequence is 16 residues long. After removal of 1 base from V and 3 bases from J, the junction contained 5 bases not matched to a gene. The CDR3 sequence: CASSLFRTGGYTEAFF. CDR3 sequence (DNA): TGTGCCAGCAGTTTATTTCGGACAGGGGGATACACTGAAGCTTTCTTT.

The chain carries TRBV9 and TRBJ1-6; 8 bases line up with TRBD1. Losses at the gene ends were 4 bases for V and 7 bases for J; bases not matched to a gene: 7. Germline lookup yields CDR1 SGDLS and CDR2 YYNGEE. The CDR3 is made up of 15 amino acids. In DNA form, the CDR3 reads TGTGCCAGCAGCCCCCAAGCAGGGGGCAATTCACCCCTCCACTTT. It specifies CASSPQAGGNSPLHF.

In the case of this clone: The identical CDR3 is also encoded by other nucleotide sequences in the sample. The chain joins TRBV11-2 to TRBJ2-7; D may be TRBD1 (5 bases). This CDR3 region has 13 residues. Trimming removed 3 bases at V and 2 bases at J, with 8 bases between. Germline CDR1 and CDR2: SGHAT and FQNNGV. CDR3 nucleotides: TGTGCCAGCAGCTTGGCAGGGACCTACGAGCAGTACTTC. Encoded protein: CASSLAGTYEQYF.

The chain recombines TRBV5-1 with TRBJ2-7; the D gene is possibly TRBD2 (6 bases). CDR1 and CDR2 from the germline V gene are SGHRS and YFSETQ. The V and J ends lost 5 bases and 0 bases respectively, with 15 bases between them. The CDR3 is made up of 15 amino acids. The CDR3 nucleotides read TGCGCCAGCAGATTCAGCGGAGGGCCCTCCTACGAGCAGTACTTC. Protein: CASRFSGGPSYEQYF.

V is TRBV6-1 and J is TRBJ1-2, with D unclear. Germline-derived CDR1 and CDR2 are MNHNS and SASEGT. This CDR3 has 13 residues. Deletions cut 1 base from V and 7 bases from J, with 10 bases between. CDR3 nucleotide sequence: TGTGCCAGCAGTGAAGGGATAAGGCGTGGCTACACCTTC. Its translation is CASSEGIRRGYTF.

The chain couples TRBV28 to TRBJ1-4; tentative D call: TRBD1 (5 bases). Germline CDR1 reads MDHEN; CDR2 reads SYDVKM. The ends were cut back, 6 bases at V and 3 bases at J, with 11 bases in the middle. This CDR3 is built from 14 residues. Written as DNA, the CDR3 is TGTGCCAGCAGCCTTGGGGCTTCTAATGAAAAACTGTTTTTT. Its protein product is CASSLGASNEKLFF.

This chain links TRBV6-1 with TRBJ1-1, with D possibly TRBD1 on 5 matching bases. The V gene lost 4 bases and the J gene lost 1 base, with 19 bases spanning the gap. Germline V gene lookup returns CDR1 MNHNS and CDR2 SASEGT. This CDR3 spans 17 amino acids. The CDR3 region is CASSVILWGPKNTEAFF. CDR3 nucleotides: TGTGCCAGCAGTGTTATTTTATGGGGACCGAAGAACACTGAAGCTTTCTTT.

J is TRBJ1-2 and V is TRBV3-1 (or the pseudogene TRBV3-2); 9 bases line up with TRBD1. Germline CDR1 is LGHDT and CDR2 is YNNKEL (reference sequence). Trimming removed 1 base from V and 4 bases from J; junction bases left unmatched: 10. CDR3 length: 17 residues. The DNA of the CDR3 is TGTGCCAGCAGCCAAGGAATAGGGACAGGGAATATCTATGGCTACACCTTC. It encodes CASSQGIGTGNIYGYTF.